This entry describes one TCR beta chain. The CDR3 loop spans 14 amino acids. Between the trimmed V and J ends, which lost 1 base and 4 bases, there was a span of 11 bases. Germline V gene lookup returns CDR1 SGDLS and CDR2 YYNGEE. These data originate in a study of PD-1 blockade in mismatch repair-deficient tumors. Sequenced by immunoSEQ multiplex PCR; TCRdb stores in-frame clones only, minus some. Here the sample spans about 68,000 clones, 70% to 80% being singletons. The sample was peripheral blood, taken 2 weeks after starting pembrolizumab. The chain carries TRBV9 and TRBJ1-2; no reliable D call. This TCR was recovered from an adult with mismatch repair-deficient cancer. The CDR3 DNA reads as TGTGCCAGCAGCGTATGGCAATTGAGCTATGGCTACACCTTC. Its protein is CASSVWQLSYGYTF.